Following are 17 T cell receptor beta chains from one sample sequenced in a study of cytomegalovirus exposure and HLA in healthy donors. The method was immunoSEQ multiplex PCR; TCRdb's version includes in-frame clones alone and lacks a portion of them. This table holds some 65,000 clones, around 97% found once. Material for sequencing was PBMCs. The receptor set was obtained from a man aged 18 to 35 in good health and CMV-seronegative.

The chain is built from TRBV27 and TRBJ2-2; perhaps TRBD1 as D (5 bases). Deletions cut 7 bases from V and 0 bases from J, with 15 bases between. The CDR3 has 16 residues. The germline CDR1 and CDR2 sequences are MNHEY and SMNVEV (reference sequence). The CDR3 loop is CASTLSSTANTGELFF. The CDR3 region has the DNA TGTGCCAGCACCTTAAGCTCGACAGCGAACACCGGGGAGCTGTTTTTT.

With regard to this clone: Relative to the germline gene, one junction end is altered; a read error may explain this. The chain joins TRBV11-3 to TRBJ1-2, with 9 bases fitting TRBD1. The V gene's germline CDR1 is SGHNT and CDR2 YENEEA. The CDR3 runs to 14 residues. This CDR3 is CASSLEQGADGYTF. CDR3 nucleotides: TGTGCCAGCAGTTTAGAACAGGGGGCAGATGGCTACACCTTC.

V and J are TRBV4-1 and TRBJ2-7; no clear D gene. Trimming left V 1 base short and J 4 bases short, with 5 bases between. The CDR3 sequence is 12 residues long. Germline lookup yields CDR1 MGHRA and CDR2 YSYEKL. The CDR3 DNA reads as TGCGCCAGCAGCCAAGCGGGTTACGAGCAGTACTTC. Translated, it gives CASSQAGYEQYF.

The rearrangement joins TRBV27 to TRBJ2-1; TRBD2 matches 7 bases. The CDR3 spans 15 residues. Germline lookup yields CDR1 MNHEY and CDR2 SMNVEV (reference sequence). J was trimmed by 5 bases and V by 6 bases; bases with no gene match: 10. The CDR3 spells CASSTPGGGNNEQFF. The DNA of the CDR3 is TGTGCCAGCAGCACACCGGGAGGCGGAAACAATGAGCAGTTCTTC.

V is TRBV7-9 and J is TRBJ2-6, with D uncertain. Germline V gene lookup returns CDR1 SEHNR and CDR2 FQNEAQ (reference sequence). The CDR3 has 17 amino acids. Trimming took 1 base from V and 4 from J, leaving 14 bases between them. The CDR3 DNA is TGTGCCAGCAGCTTAGTTGTCAGAGGAGCCGGGGCCAACGTCCTGACTTTC. This translates into CASSLVVRGAGANVLTF.

This clone appeared once. V and J are TRBV4-1 and TRBJ1-5; no clear D. Per germline, CDR1 MGHRA and CDR2 YSYEKL. CDR3 length: 15 residues. The germline V and J ends were trimmed by 0 bases and 4 bases, with 10 bases remaining between them. CDR3 sequence (DNA): TGCGCCAGCAGCCAAGATGGCAGTCAGAATCAGCCCCAGCATTTT. Its translation: CASSQDGSQNQPQHF.

This clone was detected only once. This sequence joins TRBV6-5 and TRBJ1-2; possibly TRBD1 for D (6 bases). Trimming shortened V by 5 bases and J by 7 bases, and 20 bases separated the two germline ends. CDR3 length: 15 amino acids. Germline assignment: CDR1 MNHEY and CDR2 SVGAGI. CDR3 nucleotides: TGTGCCAGCAGTGGAACAGGGAGGGGTACTAGTGGCTACACCTTC. Its translation is CASSGTGRGTSGYTF.

The chain links TRBV4-1 to TRBJ2-3, with a weak D call TRBD2 (6 bases). Germline V gene sequence: CDR1 MGHRA, CDR2 YSYEKL. Trimming cost V 4 bases and J 0 bases, with 8 bases left between them. The CDR3 runs 14 residues. CDR3: CASSPSGSTDTQYF. The CDR3 DNA reads as TGCGCCAGCAGCCCCAGCGGGAGCACAGATACGCAGTATTTT.

J is TRBJ2-7 and V is TRBV18, with D maybe TRBD1 (5 bases). Trimming stripped 5 bases from V and 1 base from J, with 18 bases between. In germline, CDR1 is KGHSH, CDR2 LQKENI. The CDR3 extends over 16 amino acids. The CDR3 is CASSWTSSTLSYEQYF. In DNA form, the CDR3 reads TGTGCCAGCTCATGGACATCGTCAACCCTATCCTACGAGCAGTACTTC.

CDR3 bases: TGTGCCAGCAGGAAGGGGGCGAACACCGGGGAGCTGTTTTTT. Its translation is CASRKGANTGELFF. J is TRBJ2-2 and V is TRBV2; TRBD1 might be the D (6 bases). The CDR3 is made up of 14 amino acids. Germline CDR1 reads SNHLY; CDR2 reads FYNNEI. V lost 6 bases and J lost 0, with 8 bases in between. The variable domain in full, completed from reference TRBV2 and TRBJ2-2, reads EPEVTQTPSHQVTQMGQEVILRCVPISNHLYFYWYRQILGQKVEFLVSFYNNEISEKSEIFDDQFSVERPDGSNFTLKIRSTKLEDSAMYFCASRKGANTGELFFGEGSRLTVL.

This clone was seen just once. The chain has TRBV6-1 and TRBJ1-3; D is unclear. The germline gives CDR1 MNHNS, CDR2 SASEGT. The CDR3 runs 15 residues. The germline V and J ends were trimmed by 4 bases and 7 bases, with 17 bases remaining between them. CDR3: CASSGRVGGGNTIYF. In nucleotides, the CDR3 is TGTGCCAGCAGTGGGAGAGTAGGTGGAGGGAACACCATATATTTT.

The chain recombines TRBV30 with TRBJ2-4; TRBD2 matches at 9 bases. The germline CDR1 and CDR2 sequences are GTSNPN and SVGIG (reference sequence). The CDR3 extends over 13 amino acids. J was trimmed by 3 bases and V by 5 bases; bases with no gene match: 2. The CDR3 coding sequence is TGTGCCTGGGTACTAGCGGGCAAAAACATTCAGTACTTC. It codes for CAWVLAGKNIQYF.

The chain employs TRBV28 and TRBJ1-1; TRBD1 might be the D (5 bases). The germline V and J ends were trimmed by 5 bases and 1 base, with 11 bases remaining between them. The germline V gene has CDR1 MDHEN and CDR2 SYDVKM. The CDR3 length is 14 residues. This CDR3 is CASSLQGSNTEAFF. CDR3 sequence (DNA): TGTGCCAGCAGTCTTCAGGGCTCGAACACTGAAGCTTTCTTT.

The chain recombines TRBV29-1 with TRBJ1-2, with TRBD1 matching 12 bases. Germline CDR1 SQVTM, CDR2 ANQGSEA. After removal of 2 bases from V and 1 base from J, the junction contained 8 bases not matched to a gene. CDR3 length: 17 amino acids. The CDR3 bases are TGCAGCGTTGAACCCGGGACAGGGGGCGTTTTTAACTATGGCTACACCTTC. This encodes CSVEPGTGGVFNYGYTF.

The V and J genes are TRBV2 and TRBJ1-5, with 8 bases lining up with TRBD1. Trimming removed 5 bases from V and 9 bases from J; junction bases left unmatched: 15. The germline gives CDR1 SNHLY, CDR2 FYNNEI. CDR3 size: 16 residues. The CDR3 DNA follows: TGTGCCAGCAGTCAAACCTTGAGGGACAGGCGAGCGCCCCAGCATTTT. As protein: CASSQTLRDRRAPQHF.

The chain has TRBV4-1 and TRBJ2-3; the match to TRBD2 covers 13 bases. Germline V gives CDR1 MGHRA, CDR2 YSYEKL. The CDR3 has 15 amino acids. V gave up 1 base and J gave up 8 bases; unmatched junction bases: 3. CDR3 in amino acids: CASSQGTSGSTTQYF. The CDR3, as DNA: TGCGCCAGCAGCCAAGGGACTAGCGGGAGTACTACGCAGTATTTT.

This clone was detected once. The chain links TRBV7-9 to TRBJ2-7, with 8 positions matching TRBD1. The V gene's germline CDR1 is SEHNR and CDR2 FQNEAQ (reference sequence). The V segment lost 5 bases and the J segment 5 bases; nucleotides outside the gene matches: 8. This CDR3 comprises 14 residues. The CDR3 sequence: CASSPGQGSDEQYF. The CDR3 region has the DNA TGTGCCAGCAGCCCAGGACAGGGTAGCGACGAGCAGTACTTC.